A single sample gave rise to the 21 T cell receptor beta chains below, sequenced in a study of vaccination and CD4 T cells after COVID-19 (dated by TCRdb to the early 2020s). The treatment or condition label on this specimen signifies: roughly ten-day PBMC culture with coronavirus spike peptide pools or control peptides (ViraFEST assay). The library was prepared using PCR. These reads were obtained on an Illumina iSeq 100. DNA from cultured CD4+ T cells was subjected to TCR sequencing with the Oncomine TCR Beta short-read assay at the Johns Hopkins FTIC core. In TCRdb, the public reads were trimmed at Q25 with fastp and aligned with MiXCR, with productive beta chains retained. Each CDR3 protein gets just one entry, which takes the most common genes and DNA from the rows behind it. Counted in this sample were approximately 18,000 distinct CDR3 sequences; about three quarters of them appeared once. The top ten hold about a sixth of the sample.

Which antigens these TCRs recognize remains unknown. The source material was CD4+ T cells from blood, cultured in vitro, sampled after SARS-CoV-2 vaccination. Receptors originate from a human donor who received a COVID-19 vaccine.

The V gene is TRBV20-1, the J gene TRBJ1-2; TRBD1 might be the D (6 bases). Germline V lookup: CDR1 DFQATT, CDR2 SNEGSKA (reference sequence). The germline V and J ends were trimmed by 7 bases and 7 bases, with 16 bases remaining between them. The CDR3 loop spans 12 amino acids. CDR3 sequence (DNA): TGCAGTGTACCCACAGGGAGTAGTGGCTACACCTTC. Amino acids: CSVPTGSSGYTF.

The J gene is TRBJ1-1, the V gene TRBV6-5, with D hard to call. The CDR3 runs to 14 residues. Trimming removed 4 bases from V and 4 bases from J, with 13 bases in between. Germline CDR1 MNHEY, CDR2 SVGAGI. The CDR3 coding sequence is TGTGCCAGCAGTTCGCGGGCAGGAAGCACTGAAGCTTTCTTT. This encodes CASSSRAGSTEAFF.

There are a few counts of this clonotype. V is TRBV19 and J is TRBJ2-2, with 11 bases matching TRBD1. CDR1 and CDR2 (germline): LNHDA, SQIVND (reference sequence). The junction had 11 bases not matched to a gene; V was cut back by 7 bases and J by 7 bases. The CDR3 is 16 amino acids. CDR3 in DNA: TGTGCCAGTACCAAGGTGGGACAGGGGGTCAACGGGGAGCTGTTTTTT. Its protein is CASTKVGQGVNGELFF. Supplemented by reference TRBV19 and TRBJ2-2, the full variable domain reads DGGITQSPKYLFRKEGQNVTLSCEQNLNHDAMYWYRQDPGQGLRLIYYSQIVNDFQKGDIAEGYSVSREKKESFPLTVTSAQKNPTAFYLCASTKVGQGVNGELFFGEGSRLTVL.

CDR3 bases: TGTGCCAGCAGCAAAGGGTCAGGTGACACTGAAGCTTTCTTT. Translated: CASSKGSGDTEAFF. The rearrangement links TRBV21-1 to TRBJ1-1. TRBV21-1 counts as a pseudogene. There are 14 residues in the CDR3.

The sample holds one count of this clonotype. V gene TRBV24-1 combines with J gene TRBJ1-5; the match to TRBD1 covers 9 bases. CDR1 and CDR2 (germline): KGHDR, SFDVKD. The V gene end was trimmed by 5 bases and the J gene end by 2 bases; junction bases not matched to a gene: 0. The CDR3 has 14 amino acids. Here the CDR3 reads CATSGQGGNQPQHF. CDR3 sequence (DNA): TGTGCCACCAGTGGACAGGGGGGCAATCAGCCCCAGCATTTT.

This clonotype was seen once. J is TRBJ1-2 and V is TRBV30; D remains unclear. CDR3 length: 12 residues. The germline V gene has CDR1 GTSNPN and CDR2 SVGIG (reference sequence). The ends were cut back, 0 bases at V and 4 bases at J, with 6 bases in the middle. The CDR3 protein is CAWSVGVYGYTF. CDR3 bases: TGTGCCTGGAGTGTGGGCGTCTATGGCTACACCTTC.

This sequence joins TRBV20-1 and TRBJ2-1; 10 bases map to TRBD2. Germline V gene sequence: CDR1 DFQATT, CDR2 SNEGSKA (reference sequence). This CDR3 has 14 residues. After removal of 5 bases from V and 8 bases from J, the junction contained 9 bases not matched to a gene. The CDR3 bases are TGCAGTGCTGAAGCTAGCGGGGGTCGCGATGAGCAGTTCTTC. This codes for CSAEASGGRDEQFF.

J is TRBJ2-2 and V is TRBV2, with no clear D. Trimming pared 6 bases from V and 6 bases from J, leaving 11 bases between. CDR1 is SNHLY, CDR2 FYNNEI, per germline. The CDR3 consists of 13 residues. In nucleotides, the CDR3 is TGTGCCAGCAGCTCTCGCCAGGCCGGGGAGCTGTTTTTT. It translates to CASSSRQAGELFF.

V gene TRBV6-4 combines with J gene TRBJ1-6; D unclear. Germline assignment: CDR1 MRHNA and CDR2 SNTAGT. Trimming cost V 5 bases and J 7 bases, with 9 bases left between them. The CDR3 runs to 13 residues. This chain's CDR3 is CASSLTENSPLHF. The CDR3, as DNA: TGTGCCAGCAGTCTAACAGAGAATTCACCCCTCCACTTT.

The chain joins TRBV21-1 to TRBJ1-5; the table assigns TRBD1, which was not confirmed against the DNA. TRBV21-1 is a pseudogene. The CDR3 runs 15 residues. CDR3 in DNA: TGTGCCAGCAGCAAAGTAGGGGGTTTGAGTCAGCCCCAGCATTTT. This codes for CASSKVGGLSQPQHF.

The chain uses TRBV20-1 and TRBJ2-3; TRBD2 matches 8 bases. The CDR3 covers 16 residues. The V gene's germline CDR1 is DFQATT and CDR2 SNEGSKA (reference sequence). The trim removed 0 bases at V and 5 bases at J, leaving 10 bases unmatched. CDR3 sequence reads: CSARDQKRGQVDTQYF. In DNA, the CDR3 is TGCAGTGCTAGAGATCAGAAGCGGGGGCAGGTAGATACGCAGTATTTT.

In this sample, this clonotype turned up a few times. The J gene is TRBJ2-5, the V gene TRBV20-1; either TRBD1 or TRBD2 may fit D (6 bases each). V was pared by 1 base and J by 4 bases, with 10 bases between. This CDR3 has 13 amino acids. CDR1 and CDR2 (germline): DFQATT, SNEGSKA (reference sequence). CDR3 nucleotides: TGCAGTGCTAGAGCTGGGGGGCGAGAGACCCAGTACTTC. Protein product: CSARAGGRETQYF.

This clonotype occurred a few times. The J gene is TRBJ2-7, the V gene TRBV2; D is unresolved. Trimming left V 7 bases short and J 0 bases short, with 13 bases between. The CDR3 sequence is 14 residues long. Per the germline V gene, CDR1 is SNHLY and CDR2 is FYNNEI. The CDR3 loop reads CASKGLGNSYEQYF. The CDR3 DNA is TGTGCCAGCAAAGGGTTGGGGAACTCCTACGAGCAGTACTTC. The whole variable domain, filled in from reference TRBV2 and TRBJ2-7, reads EPEVTQTPSHQVTQMGQEVILRCVPISNHLYFYWYRQILGQKVEFLVSFYNNEISEKSEIFDDQFSVERPDGSNFTLKIRSTKLEDSAMYFCASKGLGNSYEQYFGPGTRLTVT.

This chain connects TRBV11-2 to TRBJ1-2; 8 bases align to TRBD1. This CDR3 has 16 amino acids. Losses at the gene ends were 5 bases for V and 4 bases for J; bases not matched to a gene: 12. Germline CDR1 and CDR2: SGHAT and FQNNGV. Written as DNA, the CDR3 is TGTGCCAGCAGCAGACGGGACAGGTCCTATCGCTATGGCTACACCTTC. Encoded protein: CASSRRDRSYRYGYTF.

V and J are TRBV24-1 and TRBJ1-5; unclear D gene. Trimming pared 3 bases from V and 4 bases from J, leaving 3 bases between. Germline values: CDR1 KGHDR, CDR2 SFDVKD. The CDR3 runs to 12 residues. The chain's CDR3 is CATSDHNQPQHF. The CDR3 DNA is TGTGCCACCAGTGATCATAATCAGCCCCAGCATTTT.

CDR3 region: CASSSSAGIYYEQYF. CDR3 in DNA: TGTGCCAGCAGCTCCAGCGCAGGGATCTACTACGAGCAGTACTTC. This chain joins TRBV7-9 and TRBJ2-7, with a possible D match to TRBD1 (5 bases). Germline CDR1 reads SEHNR; CDR2 reads FQNEAQ (reference sequence). V was shortened by 4 bases and J by 3 bases, with 16 bases between the two germline ends. This CDR3 spans 15 amino acids.

The chain joins TRBV12-5 to TRBJ1-2; 7 bases line up with TRBD1. This CDR3 comprises 15 residues. CDR1 and CDR2 from the germline V gene are LGHNT and FRNRAP. V shed 0 bases, J shed 7 bases, and the junction held 8 bases outside the gene matches. CDR3 nucleotides: TGTGCTAGTGGTTTGGTACTACGGGACAGACGTGGCTACACCTTC. Its translation is CASGLVLRDRRGYTF.

CDR3 sequence: CASRRDGETGTF. The CDR3 region has the DNA TGTGCCAGCAGGCGGGACGGGGAAACGGGCACCTTC. This chain joins TRBV6-2 or TRBV6-3 and TRBJ1-2; D may be TRBD1 (5 bases). Germline CDR1 reads MNHEY; CDR2 reads SVGEGT. The CDR3 runs 12 residues. V was cut by 6 bases and J by 13 bases, with 18 bases left in between.

The V gene is TRBV2, the J gene TRBJ2-3; TRBD1 aligns across 9 bases. Trimming cost V 4 bases and J 4 bases; bases outside gene matches: 3. Germline V CDR1 and CDR2: SNHLY, FYNNEI. The CDR3 extends over 14 amino acids. CDR3 sequence reads: CASSGTGVSDTQYF. The CDR3 DNA sequence: TGTGCCAGCAGTGGGACAGGGGTTTCAGATACGCAGTATTTT.

V is TRBV12-3 or TRBV12-4 and J is TRBJ1-2; D might be TRBD1 (6 bases). There are 14 residues in the CDR3. V was pared by 2 bases and J by 8 bases, with 15 bases between. The CDR3 here is CASSLPQGQGGYTF. CDR3 nucleotide sequence: TGTGCCAGCAGTTTACCACAGGGTCAAGGAGGCTACACCTTC.

CDR3 loop: CASRGLGAGTDTQYF. CDR3 DNA sequence: TGTGCCAGCAGGGGACTGGGGGCCGGGACAGATACGCAGTATTTT. The gene calls are TRBV6-1 and TRBJ2-3; the D call may be TRBD1 or TRBD2 (6 bases each). CDR3 length: 15 residues. Deletions cut 6 bases from V and 3 bases from J, with 16 bases between. Germline loops: CDR1 MNHNS, CDR2 SASEGT.